The 10 T cell receptor beta chains below all came from one sample that was sequenced in a study of technical replicates of blood from a handful of donors. Clones were read by immunoSEQ multiplex PCR, and TCRdb kept only the in-frame ones, dropping some. The sample consists of tens of thousands of clones, 96% of them appearing once. The sample comprised T cells isolated from PBMCs. The source is a human donor in good health.

This chain uses TRBV28 with TRBJ2-7; D is unresolved. CDR1 and CDR2 from the germline V gene are MDHEN and SYDVKM. V shed 3 bases and J shed 6 bases, with 3 bases lying between them. This CDR3 region has 10 residues. CDR3 bases: TGTGCCAGCAGTTTGGCCGAGCAGTACTTC. Translated, it gives CASSLAEQYF.

Here the CDR3 reads CASTITPLAFF. DNA for the CDR3: TGTGCCTCAACGATCACACCTTTGGCTTTCTTT. The chain has TRBV30 and TRBJ1-1; D remains unclear. Germline CDR1 reads GTSNPN; CDR2 reads SVGIG (reference sequence). The germline V and J ends were trimmed by 7 bases and 11 bases, with 17 bases remaining between them. CDR3 length: 11 residues.

Here the CDR3 reads CASSFGAQETQYF. CDR3 in DNA: TGTGCCAGCAGTTTCGGAGCCCAAGAGACCCAGTACTTC. The gene calls are TRBV28 and TRBJ2-5, with D unclear. Looked up from germline, CDR1 is MDHEN and CDR2 is SYDVKM. The CDR3 extends over 13 amino acids. V was trimmed by 3 bases and J by 1 base, leaving 6 bases between them.

The rearrangement joins TRBV10-3 to TRBJ1-3; TRBD1 aligns across 7 bases. The junction had 2 bases not matched to a gene; V was cut back by 3 bases and J by 3 bases. The CDR3 covers 14 residues. CDR1 and CDR2 from the germline V gene are ENHRY and SYGVKD. CDR3 nucleotide sequence: TGTGCCATCAGTGAAACAGGGGATGGAAACACCATATATTTT. Translation: CAISETGDGNTIYF.

This chain uses TRBV7-2 with TRBJ1-5; the match to TRBD1 covers 8 bases. V lost 4 bases to trimming and J lost 5 bases; unmatched junction nucleotides: 10. The CDR3 sequence is 16 residues long. CDR1 SGHTA and CDR2 FQGNSA come from the germline V gene. The CDR3: CASSYLGQGGDQPQHF. CDR3 bases: TGTGCCAGCAGCTACCTAGGACAGGGAGGCGATCAGCCCCAGCATTTT.

The CDR3 DNA reads as TGTGCCAGCAGTTACGGTAGCTCCTACAATGAGCAGTTCTTC. Translating gives CASSYGSSYNEQFF. J is TRBJ2-1 and V is TRBV6-5; D ambiguous. The CDR3 totals 14 residues. Trimming left V 2 bases short and J 0 bases short, with 5 bases between. CDR1 is MNHEY, CDR2 SVGAGI, per germline.

This sequence joins TRBV7-9 and TRBJ2-7; 10 bases line up with TRBD1. The CDR3 has 15 amino acids. CDR1 and CDR2 (germline): SEHNR, FQNEAQ (reference sequence). The J segment lost 5 bases and the V segment lost 2 bases, leaving 6 bases of the junction unmatched. The CDR3 spells CASSLQTGGIDEQYF. The DNA for the CDR3 is TGTGCCAGCAGCTTACAGACAGGGGGCATCGACGAGCAGTACTTC.

This chain links TRBV25-1 with TRBJ1-5, with TRBD1 as a possible D gene (6 bases). The CDR3 length is 13 residues. The V end was cut by 5 bases, the J end by 7 bases, with 12 bases between. The germline gives CDR1 MGHDK, CDR2 SYGVNS. The CDR3 here is CASSLQGNQPQHF. DNA of the CDR3: TGTGCCAGCAGTCTCCAGGGGAACCAGCCCCAGCATTTT.

The chain combines TRBV4-3 with TRBJ2-7, with 9 bases fitting TRBD1. The CDR3 has 15 residues. V lost 4 bases and J lost 1; bases outside the gene matches: 5. From germline, CDR1 is LGHNA and CDR2 YSLEER. The CDR3 sequence: CASSPEQGASYEQYF. CDR3 sequence (DNA): TGCGCCAGCAGCCCCGAACAGGGGGCATCCTACGAGCAGTACTTC.

This chain joins TRBV27 and TRBJ2-3, with TRBD1 matching over 10 bases. Germline V CDR1 and CDR2: MNHEY, SMNVEV (reference sequence). J gave up 5 bases and V 5 bases, and 7 bases lay outside the gene matches. This CDR3 contains 15 residues. CDR3 DNA sequence: TGTGCCAGCAGTGAGGGACAGGGGTTTAGAGATACGCAGTATTTT. This gives the protein CASSEGQGFRDTQYF.